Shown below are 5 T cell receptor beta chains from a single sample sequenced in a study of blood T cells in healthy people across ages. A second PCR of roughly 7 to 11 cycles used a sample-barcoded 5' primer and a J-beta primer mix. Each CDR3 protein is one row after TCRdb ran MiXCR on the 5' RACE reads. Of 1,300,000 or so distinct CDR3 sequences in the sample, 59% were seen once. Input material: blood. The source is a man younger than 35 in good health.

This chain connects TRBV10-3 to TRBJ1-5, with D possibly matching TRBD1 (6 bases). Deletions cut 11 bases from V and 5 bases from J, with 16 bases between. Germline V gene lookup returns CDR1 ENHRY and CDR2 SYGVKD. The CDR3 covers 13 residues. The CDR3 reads CAVGGTRDQPQHF. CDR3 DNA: TGTGCCGTAGGGGGGACAAGGGATCAGCCCCAGCATTTT.

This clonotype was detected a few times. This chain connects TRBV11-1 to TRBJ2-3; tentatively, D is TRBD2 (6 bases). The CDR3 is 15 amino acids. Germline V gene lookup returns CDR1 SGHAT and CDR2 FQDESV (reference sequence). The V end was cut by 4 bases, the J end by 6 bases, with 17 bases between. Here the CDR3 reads CASSSATGRGDTQYF. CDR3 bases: TGTGCCAGCAGCTCCGCGACTGGCCGGGGGGATACGCAGTATTTT.

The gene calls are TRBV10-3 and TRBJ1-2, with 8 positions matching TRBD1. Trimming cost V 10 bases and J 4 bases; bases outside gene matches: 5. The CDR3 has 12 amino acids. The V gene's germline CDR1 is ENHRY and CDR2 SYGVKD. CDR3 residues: CATQGARYGYTF. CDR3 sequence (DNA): TGTGCCACTCAGGGGGCTCGCTATGGCTACACCTTC.

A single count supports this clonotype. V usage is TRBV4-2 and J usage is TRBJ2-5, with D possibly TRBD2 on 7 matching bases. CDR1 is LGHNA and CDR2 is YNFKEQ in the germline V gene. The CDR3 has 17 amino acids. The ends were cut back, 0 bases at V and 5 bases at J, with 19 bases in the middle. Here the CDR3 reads CASSQELGGGSGETQYF. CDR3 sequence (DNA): TGTGCCAGCAGCCAAGAATTGGGAGGGGGGTCAGGGGAGACCCAGTACTTC.

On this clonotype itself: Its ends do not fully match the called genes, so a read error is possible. DNA of the CDR3: TGCGCCGGCAGCTCGGTCAGGACTCCTTACAATGAGCAGTTCTTC. Translating it yields CAGSSVRTPYNEQFF. The rearrangement uses TRBV5-1 and TRBJ2-1, with a possible D match to TRBD2 (5 bases). The CDR3 contains 15 residues. Per germline, CDR1 SGHRS and CDR2 YFSETQ.